These 10 T cell receptor beta chains were all obtained from the same sample, sequenced in a study of T cells expressing NK-cell markers. TCRdb reanalyzed the 5' RACE reads, giving one entry per CDR3 protein sequence and no DNA. This repertoire includes around 100,000 distinct CDR3 sequences. Sequenced: blood T cells: a sorted CD56 or NKG2C T cell subset, CD4+ or CD8+ T cells, or bulk PBMC T cells (not recorded which). All receptors derive from a woman between 18 and 70 years old in good health.

The chain is built from TRBV9 and TRBJ1-2; TCRdb gives TRBD1 as the D gene, but with no DNA this cannot be confirmed. Germline assignment: CDR1 SGDLS and CDR2 YYNGEE. This CDR3 has 14 amino acids. The CDR3 loop is CASSVEGTQYGYTF. Full variable domain (missing parts from reference TRBV9 and TRBJ1-2): DSGVTQTPKHLITATGQRVTLRCSPRSGDLSVYWYQQSLDQGLQFLIQYYNGEERAKGNILERFSAQQFPDLHSELNLSSLELGDSALYFCASSVEGTQYGYTFGSGTRLTVV.

The chain uses TRBV30 and TRBJ1-6; TCRdb's assignment of TRBD1 cannot be checked, as there is no DNA. The CDR3 length is 16 residues. Germline V gene data show CDR1 as GTSNPN and CDR2 as SVGIG (reference sequence). The CDR3 region is CAWSRDVSSYNSPLHF.

This chain links TRBV18 with TRBJ1-4. This CDR3 comprises 15 residues. CDR1 and CDR2 from the germline V gene are KGHSH and LQKENI. CDR3 amino acids: CASSPPSGVNEKLFF. Variable domain in full (rest from reference TRBV18 and TRBJ1-4): NAGVMQNPRHLVRRRGQEARLRCSPMKGHSHVYWYRQLPEEGLKFMVYLQKENIIDESGMPKERFSAEFPKEGPSILRIQQVVRGDSAAYFCASSPPSGVNEKLFFGSGTQLSVL.

The J gene is TRBJ2-3, the V gene TRBV27; with no DNA, the TCRdb D assignment of TRBD1 cannot be verified. This CDR3 spans 13 amino acids. CDR1 MNHEY and CDR2 SMNVEV come from the germline V gene (reference sequence). The CDR3 loop reads CASRQGMTDTQYF.

The rearrangement uses TRBV18 and TRBJ2-1; TCRdb lists TRBD2, though no DNA is available to test this call. CDR1 KGHSH and CDR2 LQKENI come from the germline V gene. CDR3 length: 17 amino acids. CDR3 sequence: CASSPPPTSGSGDEQFF. The entire variable domain, with the rest obtained from reference TRBV18 and TRBJ2-1, is as follows: NAGVMQNPRHLVRRRGQEARLRCSPMKGHSHVYWYRQLPEEGLKFMVYLQKENIIDESGMPKERFSAEFPKEGPSILRIQQVVRGDSAAYFCASSPPPTSGSGDEQFFGPGTRLTVL.

The chain couples TRBV6-4 to TRBJ2-1; TCRdb's D call of TRBD2 is untestable without DNA. The germline V gene encodes CDR1 MRHNA and CDR2 SNTAGT. The CDR3 is 15 residues long. The CDR3 region is CASSPTSGSYNEQFF.

V is TRBV25-1 and J is TRBJ2-1; TCRdb outputs TRBD1, but without DNA this stays unchecked. CDR3 length: 17 amino acids. Germline lookup yields CDR1 MGHDK and CDR2 SYGVNS. The CDR3 loop reads CASSELAPTDSYNEQFF.

V is TRBV3-1 and J is TRBJ2-1. This CDR3 is built from 15 residues. Germline V lookup: CDR1 LGHDT, CDR2 YNNKEL (reference sequence). The CDR3 sequence is CASSSQTSSYNEQFF.

The CDR3 here is CASSIDPGGWQPQHF. V usage is TRBV19 and J usage is TRBJ1-5; TCRdb's D call, TRBD1, is unchecked because there is no DNA. From germline, CDR1 is LNHDA and CDR2 SQIVND (reference sequence). This CDR3 region has 15 residues.

The chain has TRBV4-2 and TRBJ1-1; as DNA is missing, the TRBD1 call by TCRdb cannot be tested. The CDR3 sequence is 15 residues long. Germline CDR1 is LGHNA and CDR2 is YNFKEQ. The CDR3 is CASSYQGQTNTEAFF.